This TCR beta chain was found in a study of cytomegalovirus exposure and HLA in healthy donors. From the 120-subject validation cohort, which was separate from the roughly 620-subject first cohort, the donors were drawn. Method: immunoSEQ multiplex PCR; TCRdb's copy keeps in-frame clones and lacks some. The profile shows 45,000 to 70,000 clones, approximately 95% of them singletons. Study-level points and caveats: Cytomegalovirus association was listed for roughly 160 TCR beta chains. Whilst most TCR sequences proved rare, a subset of public TCRs occurred across many donors. According to a later analysis, TCR clusters from the first cohort tended to co-occur in the 120 or so validation repertoires.

There are 12 residues in the CDR3. V lost 5 bases to trimming and J lost 12 bases; unmatched junction nucleotides: 6. Germline V gives CDR1 SGHTA, CDR2 FQGNSA. Of note for this clone: Antigen specificity is unknown.

This TCR came from a woman under 30 in good health and CMV-seronegative. The chain joins TRBV7-2 to TRBJ2-1; 8 bases match TRBD1. Source material: PBMCs. In nucleotides, the CDR3 is TGTGCCAGCAGCCGGACAGGGACGGGGCAGTTCTTC. The encoded protein is CASSRTGTGQFF.